This paragraph reports one TCR beta chain. Those enrolled, adults aged 18 to 89 years, came from some 25 US areas. Clinical history as reported by participants underpinned cohort assignment. Profiled with immunoSEQ multiplex PCR; TCRdb holds only in-frame clones, not every one. Among more than 300,000 clones listed, 65% to 90% were seen once. V trimming: 1 base; J trimming: 4 bases; junction bases outside the gene matches: 0. Germline assignment: CDR1 LNHDA and CDR2 SQIVND (reference sequence). This CDR3 has 13 amino acids. This specimen comes from a study of blood T cell repertoires in COVID-19. The sequenced material came from PBMCs or T cells enriched from blood (not recorded which). This TCR derives from a woman in her late teens or twenties who had recovered from COVID-19. The rearrangement uses TRBV19 and TRBJ1-1, with 7 bases matching TRBD1. DNA for the CDR3: TGTGCCAGTAGTATAGCAGGGGGCACTGAAGCTTTCTTT. This sequence encodes CASSIAGGTEAFF.